This T cell receptor (beta chain) was found in a study of regulatory T cells in long-lasting Graves disease. Broader study findings: Fewer public clonotypes were shared by new patients (approximately 1,000) than by persistent patients (2,741).

Time point: persistent/refractory GD, antithyroid drugs over 5 years with positive TRAb. After RNA was extracted from PBMCs, the TCR library was made from it. Patients came through an endocrinology department, and that department was in Xi'an, China. Tubes containing EDTA received roughly 9 milliliters of drawn peripheral blood. Arm-PCR of CDR3 regions and iRepertoire HTBI primers were used to build TCR beta libraries. TCRdb reprocessed the multiplex PCR reads via MiXCR and lists one record per CDR3 protein. This sample yields 700,000 or so distinct CDR3 sequences, of which 30% are seen a single time; about 40% belongs to the top ten. As to this clonotype: Its antigen is undetermined.

The TCR originated in a female donor with Graves disease. The material was peripheral blood mononuclear cells (PBMCs), obtained when the disease was refractory, from a patient treated with antithyroid drugs.

The chain's CDR3 is CASSPMGTGDSNQPQHF. The CDR3 nucleotides read TGTGCCAGTAGTCCCATGGGGACAGGCGATAGCAATCAGCCCCAGCATTTT. The chain is built from TRBV19 and TRBJ1-5; 8 bases agree with TRBD1. This CDR3 contains 17 residues. Germline CDR1 is LNHDA and CDR2 is SQIVND (reference sequence). V trimming: 5 bases; J trimming: 0 bases; junction bases outside the gene matches: 9.